This T cell receptor beta chain was obtained from a study of shared clonotypes between healthy human individuals. Study summary: Participating donors consisted of two women and a few men aged 18 to 49.

Study results and limitations: Generally, estimated richness proved larger in naive subsets than it did in memory subsets. Even with large depth, rarefaction showed that sorted-subset sequencing was incomplete.

Remarks on this clone: Its antigen is undetermined.

The table came from immunoSEQ multiplex PCR; TCRdb's copy has only in-frame clones and leaves some out. The table shows millions of clones, with about 94% occurring only once. CD45RO-negative cells were positively selected for CCR7, leaving out terminally differentiated effector memory CD45RA+ cells. The source of this sequence is a young man in good health. Sample: naive CD8+ T cells sorted from blood.

CDR3 protein: CASSLSIVITEAFF. CDR3 DNA: TGTGCCAGCAGTTTATCGATAGTCATCACTGAAGCTTTCTTT. The chain has TRBV27 and TRBJ1-1; no reliable D call. Trimming shortened V by 0 bases and J by 4 bases, and 9 bases separated the two germline ends. Germline CDR1 is MNHEY and CDR2 is SMNVEV (reference sequence). There are 14 residues in the CDR3.